These 15 T cell receptor beta chains came from one sample sequenced in a study of blood T cell repertoires in COVID-19. The assay was immunoSEQ multiplex PCR, and TCRdb's table has in-frame clones only and misses some. This sample has about 240,000 clones, with approximately 80% found just once. Sequencing was carried out using peripheral blood. The receptors were sampled from a woman aged 80 or over with acute or convalescent COVID-19.

This clone was counted between two and nine times. The chain carries TRBV5-1 and TRBJ2-7; the D gene is possibly TRBD1 (7 bases). This CDR3 has 14 amino acids. The V end lost 3 bases, the J end lost 4 bases, and 14 bases lay between the germline ends. Germline CDR1 SGHRS, CDR2 YFSETQ. The chain's CDR3 is CASSSGGGNYEQYF. The DNA of the CDR3 is TGCGCCAGCAGCTCAGGAGGGGGCAATTACGAGCAGTACTTC.

The chain recombines TRBV6-5 with TRBJ2-7; D uncertain. In germline, CDR1 is MNHEY, CDR2 SVGAGI. The CDR3 totals 15 residues. Trimming cost V 5 bases and J 6 bases, with 20 bases left between them. The CDR3 protein is CASSRESHSRFEQYF. The CDR3 DNA follows: TGTGCCAGCAGTCGAGAATCCCATTCGCGGTTCGAGCAGTACTTC.

The rearrangement joins TRBV3-1 (or the pseudogene TRBV3-2) to TRBJ1-2, with TRBD1 as a possible D gene (6 bases). This CDR3 comprises 14 residues. The V end was cut by 3 bases, the J end by 0 bases, with 8 bases between. Germline lookup yields CDR1 LGHDT and CDR2 YNNKEL (reference sequence). CDR3 loop: CASSQRQANYGYTF. CDR3 coding DNA: TGTGCCAGCAGCCAGCGACAGGCTAACTATGGCTACACCTTC.

This clone was picked up one time. V gene TRBV20-1 combines with J gene TRBJ1-1, with no clear D. Germline V CDR1 and CDR2: DFQATT, SNEGSKA (reference sequence). V was pared by 6 bases and J by 8 bases, with 13 bases between. This CDR3 spans 11 amino acids. The CDR3 sequence is CSAGLTWEAFF. The CDR3 DNA sequence: TGCAGTGCCGGACTGACATGGGAAGCTTTCTTT.

The chain carries TRBV30 and TRBJ2-7; a possible D gene is TRBD2 (5 bases). This CDR3 comprises 14 residues. V lost 0 bases and J lost 4, with 13 bases in between. Germline CDR1 is GTSNPN and CDR2 is SVGIG (reference sequence). The CDR3 sequence is CAWSVGHGGYEQYF. The CDR3, as DNA: TGTGCCTGGAGTGTAGGGCACGGAGGTTACGAGCAGTACTTC. Combining the CDR3 with reference TRBV30 and TRBJ2-7 gives the whole variable domain SQTIHQWPATLVQPVGSPLSLECTVEGTSNPNLYWYRQAAGRGLQLLFYSVGIGQISSEVPQNLSASRPQDRQFILSSKKLLLSDSGFYLCAWSVGHGGYEQYFGPGTRLTVT.

Here the CDR3 DNA reads TGTGCCAGCAGTCCTAGCGGGGGGGTAAGGGAGCAGTTCTTC. Protein: CASSPSGGVREQFF. This chain connects TRBV3-1 (or the pseudogene TRBV3-2) to TRBJ2-1, with 12 bases lining up with TRBD2. V lost 6 bases, J lost 10 bases, and 7 bases stayed unmatched. The CDR3 length is 14 residues. Germline V CDR1 and CDR2: LGHDT, YNNKEL (reference sequence).

The J gene is TRBJ1-1, the V gene TRBV28, with unresolved D. V shed 5 bases and J shed 0 bases, with 13 bases lying between them. The CDR3 contains 15 residues. Germline V CDR1 and CDR2: MDHEN, SYDVKM. CDR3 coding DNA: TGTGCCAGCAGTGCAGCAGCGAATATGAACACTGAAGCTTTCTTT. Translated, it gives CASSAAANMNTEAFF.

The gene calls are TRBV6-2 or TRBV6-3 and TRBJ1-2, with a tentative D call TRBD1 (5 bases). CDR1 MNHEY and CDR2 SVGEGT come from the germline V gene. Trimming cost V 4 bases and J 2 bases, with 8 bases left between them. The CDR3 has 13 amino acids. The CDR3 loop reads CASSSQGNYGYTF. The CDR3 coding sequence is TGTGCCAGCAGTTCCCAGGGAAACTATGGCTACACCTTC.

The rearrangement joins TRBV9 to TRBJ2-2, with TRBD2 identical over 8 bases. This CDR3 spans 15 amino acids. Germline CDR1 is SGDLS and CDR2 is YYNGEE. Trimming removed 4 bases from V and 2 bases from J; junction bases left unmatched: 4. The CDR3 DNA reads TGTGCCAGCAGCAGCGGGGGAGCCAACACCGGGGAGCTGTTTTTT. Translating it yields CASSSGGANTGELFF.

This clone was seen only a few times. CDR3 in amino acids: CASSQDWAGNYGYTF. CDR3 bases: TGTGCCAGCAGCCAAGATTGGGCAGGGAACTATGGCTACACCTTC. The rearrangement links TRBV3-1 (or the pseudogene TRBV3-2) to TRBJ1-2; TRBD1 is a possible D gene (5 bases). Trimming left V 0 bases short and J 2 bases short, with 10 bases between. In germline, CDR1 is LGHDT, CDR2 YNNKEL (reference sequence). The CDR3 length is 15 residues.

V usage is TRBV24-1 and J usage is TRBJ1-4, with 11 bases matching TRBD1. The V gene end was trimmed by 4 bases and the J gene end by 1 base; junction bases not matched to a gene: 1. This CDR3 is built from 16 residues. Germline lookup yields CDR1 KGHDR and CDR2 SFDVKD. The DNA of the CDR3 is TGTGCCACCAGTGAGGGGACAGGGGGAACTAATGAAAAACTGTTTTTT. It yields the protein CATSEGTGGTNEKLFF.

The chain has TRBV7-9 and TRBJ2-7; D is ambiguous. The V end was cut by 1 base, the J end by 3 bases, with 13 bases between. The V gene's germline CDR1 is SEHNR and CDR2 FQNEAQ (reference sequence). This CDR3 is 15 amino acids long. CDR3 sequence reads: CASSLGLPLNYEQYF. The CDR3 bases are TGTGCCAGCAGCTTAGGCCTCCCACTCAACTACGAGCAGTACTTC.

The gene calls are TRBV2 and TRBJ2-7, with D maybe TRBD1 (6 bases). The length of the CDR3 is 12 residues. CDR1 is SNHLY and CDR2 is FYNNEI in the germline V gene. V dropped 6 bases and J dropped 6 bases, with 12 bases sitting between them. In DNA form, the CDR3 reads TGTGCCAGCAGGGAGACAGGTCGCGAGCAGTACTTC. It specifies CASRETGREQYF. Together with reference TRBV2 and TRBJ2-7, the CDR3 gives the full variable domain: EPEVTQTPSHQVTQMGQEVILRCVPISNHLYFYWYRQILGQKVEFLVSFYNNEISEKSEIFDDQFSVERPDGSNFTLKIRSTKLEDSAMYFCASRETGREQYFGPGTRLTVT.

The CDR3 DNA is TGTGCCAGCTCACCTAGACAGGGACGCAACAATGAGCAGTTCTTC. It translates to CASSPRQGRNNEQFF. The chain recombines TRBV18 with TRBJ2-1, with 7 bases identical to TRBD1. The CDR3 is 15 residues long. V trimming: 3 bases; J trimming: 5 bases; junction bases outside the gene matches: 7. The germline V gene encodes CDR1 KGHSH and CDR2 LQKENI.

This clone appeared a single time. The chain carries TRBV7-2 and TRBJ1-6, with D perhaps matching TRBD1 (6 bases). From germline, CDR1 is SGHTA and CDR2 FQGNSA. Trimming shortened V by 3 bases and J by 0 bases, and 15 bases separated the two germline ends. The CDR3 has 18 residues. DNA of the CDR3: TGTGCCAGCAGCTTCGGACAGCTTGGGAGCTCCTATAATTCACCCCTCCACTTT. Translated, it gives CASSFGQLGSSYNSPLHF.